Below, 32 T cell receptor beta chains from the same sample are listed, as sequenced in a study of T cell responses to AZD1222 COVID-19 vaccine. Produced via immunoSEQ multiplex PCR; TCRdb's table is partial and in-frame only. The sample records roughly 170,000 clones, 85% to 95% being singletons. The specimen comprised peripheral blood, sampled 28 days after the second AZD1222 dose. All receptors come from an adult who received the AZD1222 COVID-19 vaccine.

In DNA, the CDR3 is TGTGCCAGCAGTTTATGGAAACGGGGGGCGAACTATGGCTACACCTTC. Translation: CASSLWKRGANYGYTF. The J gene is TRBJ1-2, the V gene TRBV28; D is possibly TRBD1 (6 bases). This CDR3 spans 16 amino acids. Per the germline V gene, CDR1 is MDHEN and CDR2 is SYDVKM. V was cut by 0 bases and J by 2 bases, with 13 bases left in between.

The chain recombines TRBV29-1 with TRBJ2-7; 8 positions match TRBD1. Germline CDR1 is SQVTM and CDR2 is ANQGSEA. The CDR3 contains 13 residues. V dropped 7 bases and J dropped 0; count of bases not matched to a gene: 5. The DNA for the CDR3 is TGCAGCGCACGGACAGGGAGCTCCTACGAGCAGTACTTC. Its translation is CSARTGSSYEQYF.

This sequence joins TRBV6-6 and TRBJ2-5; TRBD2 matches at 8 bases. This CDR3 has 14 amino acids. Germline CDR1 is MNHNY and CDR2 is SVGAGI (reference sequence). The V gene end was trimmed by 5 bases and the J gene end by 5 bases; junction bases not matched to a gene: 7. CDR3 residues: CASSSGSSFETQYF. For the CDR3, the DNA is TGTGCCAGCAGTAGCGGGAGCTCTTTCGAGACCCAGTACTTC.

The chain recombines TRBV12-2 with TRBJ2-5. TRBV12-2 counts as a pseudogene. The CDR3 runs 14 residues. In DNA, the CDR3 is TGTGCAAGTCGCTTAGAATCGCCAATGGAGACCCAGTACTTC. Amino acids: CASRLESPMETQYF.

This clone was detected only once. The CDR3 region has the DNA TGTGCCATCAGGACAGGGAGAGGCGAGCAGTACTTC. The encoded protein is CAIRTGRGEQYF. The chain combines TRBV10-3 with TRBJ2-7; 7 bases align to TRBD1. The V gene end was trimmed by 6 bases and the J gene end by 6 bases; junction bases not matched to a gene: 5. CDR3 length: 12 residues. CDR1 and CDR2 (germline): ENHRY, SYGVKD.

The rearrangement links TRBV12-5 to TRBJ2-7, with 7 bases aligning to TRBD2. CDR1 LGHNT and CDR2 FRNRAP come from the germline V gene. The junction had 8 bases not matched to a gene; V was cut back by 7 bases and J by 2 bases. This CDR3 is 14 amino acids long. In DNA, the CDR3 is TGTGCTAGTGCCAAGCGGGGTAGACCCTACGAGCAGTACTTC. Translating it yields CASAKRGRPYEQYF.

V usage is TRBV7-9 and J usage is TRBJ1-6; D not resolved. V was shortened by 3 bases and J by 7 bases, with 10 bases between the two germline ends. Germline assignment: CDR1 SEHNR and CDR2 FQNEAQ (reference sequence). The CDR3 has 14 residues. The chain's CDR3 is CASSFGQPNSPLHF. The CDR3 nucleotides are TGTGCCAGCAGCTTTGGGCAGCCGAATTCACCCCTCCACTTT.

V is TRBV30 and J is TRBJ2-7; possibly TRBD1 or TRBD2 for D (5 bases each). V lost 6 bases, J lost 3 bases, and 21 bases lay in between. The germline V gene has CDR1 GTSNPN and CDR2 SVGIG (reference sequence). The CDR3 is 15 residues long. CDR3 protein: CACLLPGRNIYEQYF. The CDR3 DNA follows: TGTGCCTGTCTTCTTCCGGGACGCAACATCTACGAGCAGTACTTC.

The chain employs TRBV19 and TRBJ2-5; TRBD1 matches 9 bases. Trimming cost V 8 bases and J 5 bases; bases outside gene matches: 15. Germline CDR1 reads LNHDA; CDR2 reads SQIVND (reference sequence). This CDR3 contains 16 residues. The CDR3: CASSLTPYRGQETQYF. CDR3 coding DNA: TGTGCCAGTTCCCTCACTCCCTACAGGGGGCAGGAGACCCAGTACTTC.

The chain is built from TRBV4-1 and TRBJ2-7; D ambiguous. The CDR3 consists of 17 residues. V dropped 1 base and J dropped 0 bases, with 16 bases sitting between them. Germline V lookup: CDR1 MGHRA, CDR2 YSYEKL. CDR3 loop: CASSQGETGTGSYEQYF. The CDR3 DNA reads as TGCGCCAGCAGCCAAGGGGAAACCGGTACGGGCTCCTACGAGCAGTACTTC.

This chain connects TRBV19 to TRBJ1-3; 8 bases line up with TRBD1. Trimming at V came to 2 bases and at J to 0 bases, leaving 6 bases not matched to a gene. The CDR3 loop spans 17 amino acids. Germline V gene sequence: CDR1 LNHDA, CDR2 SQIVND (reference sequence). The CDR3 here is CASSITGQGTSGNTIYF. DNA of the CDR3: TGTGCCAGTAGTATAACCGGACAGGGAACCTCTGGAAACACCATATATTTT. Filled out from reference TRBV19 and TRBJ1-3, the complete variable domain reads DGGITQSPKYLFRKEGQNVTLSCEQNLNHDAMYWYRQDPGQGLRLIYYSQIVNDFQKGDIAEGYSVSREKKESFPLTVTSAQKNPTAFYLCASSITGQGTSGNTIYFGEGSWLTVV.

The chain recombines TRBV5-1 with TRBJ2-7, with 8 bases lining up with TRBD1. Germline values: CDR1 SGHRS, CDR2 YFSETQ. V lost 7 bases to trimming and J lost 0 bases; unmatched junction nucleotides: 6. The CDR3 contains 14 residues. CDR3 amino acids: CASRTGTGSYEQYF. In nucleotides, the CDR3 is TGCGCCAGCCGCACCGGGACAGGCTCCTACGAGCAGTACTTC. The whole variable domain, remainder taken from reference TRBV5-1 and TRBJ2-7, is KAGVTQTPRYLIKTRGQQVTLSCSPISGHRSVSWYQQTPGQGLQFLFEYFSETQRNKGNFPGRFSGRQFSNSRSEMNVSTLELGDSALYLCASRTGTGSYEQYFGPGTRLTVT.

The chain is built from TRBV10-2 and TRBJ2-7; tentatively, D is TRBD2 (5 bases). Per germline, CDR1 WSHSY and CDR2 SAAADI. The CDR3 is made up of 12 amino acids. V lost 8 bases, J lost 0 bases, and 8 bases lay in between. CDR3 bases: TGCGCCAGCGTGGACTCCTCCTACGAGCAGTACTTC. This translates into CASVDSSYEQYF.

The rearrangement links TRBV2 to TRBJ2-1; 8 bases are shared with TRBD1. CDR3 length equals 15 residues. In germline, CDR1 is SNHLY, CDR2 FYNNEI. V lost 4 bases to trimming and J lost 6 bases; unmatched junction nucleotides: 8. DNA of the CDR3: TGTGCCAGCAGTGTACCGGGACAGGTATTCAATGAGCAGTTCTTC. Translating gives CASSVPGQVFNEQFF. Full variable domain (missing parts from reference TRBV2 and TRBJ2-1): EPEVTQTPSHQVTQMGQEVILRCVPISNHLYFYWYRQILGQKVEFLVSFYNNEISEKSEIFDDQFSVERPDGSNFTLKIRSTKLEDSAMYFCASSVPGQVFNEQFFGPGTRLTVL.

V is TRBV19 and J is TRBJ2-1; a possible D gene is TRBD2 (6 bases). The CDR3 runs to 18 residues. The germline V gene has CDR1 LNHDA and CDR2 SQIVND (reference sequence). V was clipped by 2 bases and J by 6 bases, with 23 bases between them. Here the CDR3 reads CASSINRWRDRPSNEQFF. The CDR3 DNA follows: TGTGCCAGTAGTATAAATCGGTGGAGGGACCGACCTAGCAATGAGCAGTTCTTC.

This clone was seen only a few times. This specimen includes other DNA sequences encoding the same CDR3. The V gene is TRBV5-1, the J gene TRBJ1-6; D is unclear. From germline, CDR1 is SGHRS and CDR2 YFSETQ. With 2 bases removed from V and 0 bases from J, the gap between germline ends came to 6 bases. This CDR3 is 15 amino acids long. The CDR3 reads CASSFGSSYNSPLHF. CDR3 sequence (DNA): TGCGCCAGCAGCTTTGGGAGCTCCTATAATTCACCCCTCCACTTT.

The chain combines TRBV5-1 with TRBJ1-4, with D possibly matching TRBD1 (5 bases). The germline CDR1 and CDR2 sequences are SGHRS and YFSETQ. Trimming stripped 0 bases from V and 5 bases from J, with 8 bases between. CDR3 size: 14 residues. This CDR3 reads CASSLEGRNEKLFF. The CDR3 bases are TGCGCCAGCAGCTTGGAGGGACGGAATGAAAAACTGTTTTTT.

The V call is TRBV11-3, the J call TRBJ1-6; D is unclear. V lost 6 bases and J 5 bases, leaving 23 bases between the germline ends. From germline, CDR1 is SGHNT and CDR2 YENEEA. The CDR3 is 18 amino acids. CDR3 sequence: CASRHSFRNARNNSPLHF. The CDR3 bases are TGTGCCAGCAGGCACAGTTTCCGAAATGCGAGGAATAATTCACCCCTCCACTTT.

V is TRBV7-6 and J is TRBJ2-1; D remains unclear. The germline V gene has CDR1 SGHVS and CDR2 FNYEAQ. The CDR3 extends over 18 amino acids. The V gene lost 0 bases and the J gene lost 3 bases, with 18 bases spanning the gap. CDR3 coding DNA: TGTGCCAGCAGCTTAGCGGGTGGTGTCCTCGTTTACTACAATGAGCAGTTCTTC. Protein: CASSLAGGVLVYYNEQFF. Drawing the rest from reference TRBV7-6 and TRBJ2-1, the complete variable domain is GAGVSQSPRYKVTKRGQDVALRCDPISGHVSLYWYRQALGQGPEFLTYFNYEAQQDKSGLPNDRFSAERPEGSISTLTIQRTEQRDSAMYRCASSLAGGVLVYYNEQFFGPGTRLTVL.

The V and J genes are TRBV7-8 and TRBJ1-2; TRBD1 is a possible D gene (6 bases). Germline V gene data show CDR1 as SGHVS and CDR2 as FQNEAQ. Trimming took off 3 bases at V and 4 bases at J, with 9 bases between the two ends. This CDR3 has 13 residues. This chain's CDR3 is CASSFSRGYGYTF. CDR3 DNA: TGTGCCAGCAGCTTTAGCAGGGGCTATGGCTACACCTTC.

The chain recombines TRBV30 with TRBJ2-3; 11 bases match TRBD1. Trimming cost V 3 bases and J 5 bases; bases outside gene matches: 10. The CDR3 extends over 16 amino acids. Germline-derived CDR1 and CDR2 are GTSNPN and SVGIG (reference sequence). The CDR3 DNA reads TGTGCCTGGAGCGCAGTGGGGACAGGGGGAATAGATACGCAGTATTTT. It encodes CAWSAVGTGGIDTQYF.

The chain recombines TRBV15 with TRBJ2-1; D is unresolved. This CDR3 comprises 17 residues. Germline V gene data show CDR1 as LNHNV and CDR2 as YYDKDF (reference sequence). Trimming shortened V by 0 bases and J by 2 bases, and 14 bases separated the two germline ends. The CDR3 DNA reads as TGTGCCACCAGCAGAGATATTTGGACGGAAACCTACAATGAGCAGTTCTTC. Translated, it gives CATSRDIWTETYNEQFF.

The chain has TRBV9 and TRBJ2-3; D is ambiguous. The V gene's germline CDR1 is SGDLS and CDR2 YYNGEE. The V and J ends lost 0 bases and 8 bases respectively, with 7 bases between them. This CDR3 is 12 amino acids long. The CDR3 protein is CASSVVPGTQYF. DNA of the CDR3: TGTGCCAGCAGCGTAGTCCCGGGTACGCAGTATTTT.

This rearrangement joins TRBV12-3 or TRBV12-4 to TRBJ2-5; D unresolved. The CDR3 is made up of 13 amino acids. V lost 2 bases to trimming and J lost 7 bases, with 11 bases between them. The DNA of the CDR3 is TGTGCCAGCAGTTTAAGGTTGGATATGACCCAGTACTTC. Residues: CASSLRLDMTQYF.

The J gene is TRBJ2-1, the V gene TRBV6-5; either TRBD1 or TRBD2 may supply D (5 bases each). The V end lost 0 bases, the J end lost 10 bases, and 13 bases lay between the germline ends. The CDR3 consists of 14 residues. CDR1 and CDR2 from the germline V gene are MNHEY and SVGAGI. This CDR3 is CASSYSPRGGEQFF. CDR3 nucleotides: TGTGCCAGCAGTTACTCTCCGAGGGGTGGAGAGCAGTTCTTC.

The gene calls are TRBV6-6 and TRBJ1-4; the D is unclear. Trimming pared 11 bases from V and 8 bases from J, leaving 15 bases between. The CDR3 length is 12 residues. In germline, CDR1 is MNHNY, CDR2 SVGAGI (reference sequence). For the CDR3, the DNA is TGTGCCGCAGCGTTCCGGGGAGAAAAACTGTTTTTT. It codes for CAAAFRGEKLFF.

For the CDR3, the DNA is TGTGCCAGCAGCACCGGATACACTGAAGCTTTCTTT. Its protein product is CASSTGYTEAFF. The rearrangement links TRBV28 to TRBJ1-1; no clear D gene. The CDR3 is made up of 12 amino acids. CDR1 MDHEN and CDR2 SYDVKM come from the germline V gene. Trimming stripped 6 bases from V and 3 bases from J, with 8 bases between.

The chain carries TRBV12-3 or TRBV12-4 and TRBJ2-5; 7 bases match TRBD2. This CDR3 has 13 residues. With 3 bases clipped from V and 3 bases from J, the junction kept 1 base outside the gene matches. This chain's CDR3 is CASSFAGEETQYF. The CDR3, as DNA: TGTGCCAGCAGTTTCGCGGGGGAAGAGACCCAGTACTTC.

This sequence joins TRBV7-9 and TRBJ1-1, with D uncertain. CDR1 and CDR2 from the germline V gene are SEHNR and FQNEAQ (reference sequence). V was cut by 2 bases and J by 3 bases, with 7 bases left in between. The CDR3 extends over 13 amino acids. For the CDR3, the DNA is TGTGCCAGCAGCTTAAGTGGTGACACTGAAGCTTTCTTT. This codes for CASSLSGDTEAFF.

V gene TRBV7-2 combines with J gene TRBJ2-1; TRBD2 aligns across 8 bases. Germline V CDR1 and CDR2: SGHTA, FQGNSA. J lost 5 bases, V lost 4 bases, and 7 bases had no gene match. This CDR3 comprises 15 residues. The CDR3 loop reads CASSSRSGGHNEQFF. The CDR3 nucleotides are TGTGCCAGCAGCTCCCGGAGCGGGGGTCACAATGAGCAGTTCTTC.

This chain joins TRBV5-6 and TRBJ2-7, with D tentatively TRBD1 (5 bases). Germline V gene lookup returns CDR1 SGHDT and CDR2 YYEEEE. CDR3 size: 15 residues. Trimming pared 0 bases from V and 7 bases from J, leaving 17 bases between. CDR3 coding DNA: TGTGCCAGCAGCTTGGGACAGCCCATGGGGTGGGAGCAGTACTTC. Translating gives CASSLGQPMGWEQYF.

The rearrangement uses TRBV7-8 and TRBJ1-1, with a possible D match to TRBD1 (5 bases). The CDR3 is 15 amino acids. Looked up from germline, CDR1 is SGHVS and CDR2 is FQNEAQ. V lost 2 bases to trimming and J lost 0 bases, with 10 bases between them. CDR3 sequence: CASSLLGEVNTEAFF. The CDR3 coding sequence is TGTGCCAGCAGCTTACTGGGGGAGGTGAACACTGAAGCTTTCTTT.